The 7 T cell receptor beta chains below all came from one sample that was sequenced in a study of CD8 T cells in cerebrospinal fluid in Alzheimer's disease. TCRdb reprocessed the 10x single-cell sequencing reads and reports one entry per CDR3 protein, with no DNA. This listing includes hundreds of distinct CDR3 sequences. Material for sequencing was cerebrospinal fluid. The receptor set was obtained from a human donor with Parkinson's disease.

The J gene is TRBJ1-4, the V gene TRBV6-6. The CDR3 runs to 15 residues. Germline V lookup: CDR1 MNHNY, CDR2 SVGAGI (reference sequence). CDR3 residues: CASSTWTGSNEKLFF.

This clonotype counts as medium-sized by frequency. The V call is TRBV11-2, the J call TRBJ1-3; there is no DNA to check the TCRdb D call of TRBD1. Germline V gene lookup returns CDR1 SGHAT and CDR2 FQNNGV. The CDR3 spans 16 residues. The CDR3 loop is CASSRDSYFSGNTIYF. Full variable domain (outside the CDR3, taken from reference TRBV11-2 and TRBJ1-3): EAGVAQSPRYKIIEKRQSVAFWCNPISGHATLYWYQQILGQGPKLLIQFQNNGVVDDSQLPKDRFSAERLKGVDSTLKIQPAKLEDSAVYLCASSRDSYFSGNTIYFGEGSWLTVV.

This clonotype registers medium-sized by frequency. This chain's CDR3 is CASSQVETGEAFF. The chain combines TRBV14 with TRBJ1-1. Germline V CDR1 and CDR2: SGHDN, FVKESK. The CDR3 spans 13 residues.

This clonotype is large (0.1 to 1%) by frequency. The V and J genes are TRBV6-2 or TRBV6-3 and TRBJ2-4; TCRdb outputs TRBD2, but without DNA this stays unchecked. Germline CDR1 reads MNHEY; CDR2 reads SVGEGT. This CDR3 is built from 14 residues. The CDR3 sequence: CASRRALLGDIQYF.

Measured by frequency, this clonotype is medium-sized. The CDR3 protein is CASSLGGVPGRNQPQHF. This chain uses TRBV18 with TRBJ1-5; TCRdb's D gene call, TRBD1, goes unchecked for lack of DNA. This CDR3 region has 17 residues. CDR1 and CDR2 (germline): KGHSH, LQKENI.

This clonotype shows up as medium-sized by frequency. This chain links TRBV6-6 with TRBJ1-5. This CDR3 spans 15 amino acids. Germline V lookup: CDR1 MNHNY, CDR2 SVGAGI (reference sequence). The CDR3: CASSYSSQPNQPQHF.

This clonotype is labeled large (0.1 to 1%) based on frequency. This chain joins TRBV6-2 or TRBV6-3 and TRBJ2-2; TCRdb names TRBD2, which stays unverified in the absence of DNA. The CDR3 is 15 amino acids. The germline V gene encodes CDR1 MNHEY and CDR2 SVGEGT. The CDR3 is CASSYYGGPTGELFF.